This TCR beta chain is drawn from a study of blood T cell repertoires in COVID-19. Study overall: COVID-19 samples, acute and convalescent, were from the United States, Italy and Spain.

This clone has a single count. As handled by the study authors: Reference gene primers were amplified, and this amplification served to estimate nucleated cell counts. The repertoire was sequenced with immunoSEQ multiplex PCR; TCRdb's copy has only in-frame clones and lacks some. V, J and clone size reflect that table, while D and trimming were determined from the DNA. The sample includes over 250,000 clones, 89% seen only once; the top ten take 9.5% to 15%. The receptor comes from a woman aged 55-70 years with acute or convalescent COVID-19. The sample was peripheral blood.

In DNA form, the CDR3 reads TGTGCCAGCAGCTTGACGGGGGGGGGCACAGATACGCAGTATTTT. Amino acid sequence: CASSLTGGGTDTQYF. The V and J genes are TRBV5-4 and TRBJ2-3; TRBD2 matches 8 bases. CDR1 is SGHNT and CDR2 is YYREEE in the germline V gene (reference sequence). The J segment lost 1 base and the V segment lost 1 base, leaving 2 bases of the junction unmatched. CDR3 size: 15 residues.